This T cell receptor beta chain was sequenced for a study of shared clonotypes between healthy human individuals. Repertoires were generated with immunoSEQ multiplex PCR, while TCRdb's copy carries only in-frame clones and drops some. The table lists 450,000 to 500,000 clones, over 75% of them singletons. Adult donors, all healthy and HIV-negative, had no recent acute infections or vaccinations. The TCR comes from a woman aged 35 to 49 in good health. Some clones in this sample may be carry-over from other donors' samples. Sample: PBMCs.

CDR3 coding DNA: TGTGCCAGCAGTTTAGGACAGGGTTGGACTGAAGCTTTCTTT. Protein product: CASSLGQGWTEAFF. The chain couples TRBV27 to TRBJ1-1; the match to TRBD1 covers 8 bases. Germline CDR1 reads MNHEY; CDR2 reads SMNVEV (reference sequence). V was pared by 2 bases and J by 5 bases, with 4 bases of the junction left unmatched. CDR3 length: 14 residues.